This T cell receptor (beta chain) was identified during a study of T cells expressing NK-cell markers. Study at large: The TCR beta repertoires originated in sorted CD3+CD56+NKG2C+, CD3+CD56+NKG2C- and CD3+CD56-NKG2C+ T cells. One of the eight sequenced donors was seronegative, whereas the other seven were HCMV-seropositive.

From the 5' RACE reads, TCRdb lists one entry per CDR3 protein and no DNA. The sample has 350,000 to 400,000 distinct CDR3 sequences. Germline lookup yields CDR1 MDHEN and CDR2 SYDVKM. The CDR3 is made up of 15 amino acids. The J gene is TRBJ2-5, the V gene TRBV28; TCRdb returns TRBD1, unconfirmable since there is no DNA. This receptor was taken from a woman aged 50 to 65 in good health. The sequenced sample consisted of blood T cells: a sorted CD56 or NKG2C T cell subset, CD4+ or CD8+ T cells, or bulk PBMC T cells (not recorded which). The CDR3 sequence: CASGPRQGIEETQYF.